Described below is a single TCR beta chain sequence and its context. This CDR3 region has 12 residues. Trimming removed 4 bases from V and 13 bases from J, with 14 bases in between. CDR1 and CDR2 from the germline V gene are SGHRS and YFSETQ. As to treatment: roughly 19 received Ad26.COV2.S at low or high dose, single or two shots; 5 received placebo; per-sample allocation not given. The samples date from day 63 after the first vaccine or placebo injection. The data belong to a study of Ad26.COV2.S vaccination and SARS-CoV-2 variants. Study in general: Among those in the COV1001 Ad26.COV2.S trial arm was the donor.

Sequenced by immunoSEQ multiplex PCR; TCRdb stores in-frame clones only, minus some. The sample lists about 680,000 clones; 89% were seen once. The input for sequencing was peripheral blood, taken in a trial of Ad26.COV2.S vaccine versus placebo. The gene calls are TRBV5-1 and TRBJ1-4; D is uncertain. The TCR comes from a person aged 18 to 59 who received the Ad26.COV2.S COVID-19 vaccine or a placebo. CDR3 DNA sequence: TGCGCCAGCAGCATCGGCGGGCGGAGACTGTTTTTT. Residues: CASSIGGRRLFF.